This T cell receptor beta chain was recovered during a study of OX40 agonist ivuxolimab in advanced cancers. The overall study: Each dose-escalation patient presented with hepatocellular carcinoma, melanoma, renal cell or head and neck cancer.

General study results and limits: The CD4+ and CD8+ T cells in the blood had expanded clonally by week 6 at 0.1 to 3.0 mg/kg. The mean number of expanded clones was higher in CD8+ T cells than in CD4+.

A remark on this clone: Its antigen remains unidentified.

The CDR3 loop spans 13 amino acids. Between the trimmed V and J ends, which lost 6 bases and 3 bases, there was a span of 12 bases. Per germline, CDR1 SNHLY and CDR2 FYNNEI. TCRdb's copy holds only in-frame clones and misses some; the assay was immunoSEQ multiplex PCR. The sample carries tens of thousands of clones, about 93% recorded once. The J gene is TRBJ2-7, the V gene TRBV2, with D unclear. This receptor was identified in an adult with an advanced solid tumor such as melanoma, head and neck, liver or kidney cancer. This specimen consisted of CD4+ or CD8+ T cells sorted from blood, obtained in a trial of the OX40 agonist ivuxolimab. The CDR3 nucleotides are TGTGCCAGCAGCCCCCTAGGCAGCTACGAGCAGTACTTC. Amino acid sequence: CASSPLGSYEQYF.